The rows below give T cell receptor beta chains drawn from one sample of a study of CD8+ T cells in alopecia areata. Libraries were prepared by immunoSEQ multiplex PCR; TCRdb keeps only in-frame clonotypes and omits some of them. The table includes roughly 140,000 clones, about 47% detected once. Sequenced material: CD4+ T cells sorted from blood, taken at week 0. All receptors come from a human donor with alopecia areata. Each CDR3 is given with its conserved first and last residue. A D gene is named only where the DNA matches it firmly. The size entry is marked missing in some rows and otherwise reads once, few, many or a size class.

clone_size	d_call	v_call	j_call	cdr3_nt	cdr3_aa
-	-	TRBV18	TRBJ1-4	TGTGCCAGCTCACCCTTGGGGGCTAATGAAAAACTGTTTTTT	CASSPLGANEKLFF
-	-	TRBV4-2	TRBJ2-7	TGTGCCAGCAGCCAGATGGACAGGGAGGGCTACGAGCAGTACTTC	CASSQMDREGYEQYF
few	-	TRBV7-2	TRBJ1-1	TGTGCCAGCAGCTTAACAGAGAACACTGAAGCTTTCTTT	CASSLTENTEAFF
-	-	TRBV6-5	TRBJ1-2	TGTGCCAGCAGTTCCTCCAACTATGGCTACACCTTC	CASSSSNYGYTF
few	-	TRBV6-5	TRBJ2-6	TGTGCCAGCAGGACAGGCTTCTCTGGGGCCAACGTCCTGACTTTC	CASRTGFSGANVLTF
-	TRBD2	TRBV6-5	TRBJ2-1	TGTGCCAGCAGTTCCCAGCGGACTAGCGGGAGGAATGAGCAGTTCTTC	CASSSQRTSGRNEQFF
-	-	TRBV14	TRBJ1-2	TGTGCCAGCAGCCAAGTGAGGGGCGCGGGCTACACCTTC	CASSQVRGAGYTF
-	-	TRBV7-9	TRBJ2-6	TGTGCCAGCGCCGGAGGGGTGGCTGGGGCCAACGTCCTGACTTTC	CASAGGVAGANVLTF
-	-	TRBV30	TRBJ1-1	TGTGCCTGGAAGAACACTGAAGCTTTCTTT	CAWKNTEAFF
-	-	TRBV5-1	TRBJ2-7	TGCGCCAGCAGCGGGAGACAGGGAGGGCCCTACGAGCAGTACTTC	CASSGRQGGPYEQYF
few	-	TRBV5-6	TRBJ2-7	TGTGCCAGCAGCTTCGGGATCTACGAGCAGTACTTC	CASSFGIYEQYF
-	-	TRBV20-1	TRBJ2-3	TGCACCTCCGGATTGGCGGATACGCAGTATTTT	CTSGLADTQYF
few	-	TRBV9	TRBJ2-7	TGTGCCAGCAGCGTAGACCCCTCGACTGGAACCTACGAGCAGTACTTC	CASSVDPSTGTYEQYF
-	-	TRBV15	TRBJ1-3	TGTGCCACCAGCCTGAGGACAGGAAACACCATATATTTT	CATSLRTGNTIYF
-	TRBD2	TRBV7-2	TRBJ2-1	TGTGCCAGCAGCATACTAGCGGCGGGAGGATACAATGAGCAGTTCTTC	CASSILAAGGYNEQFF
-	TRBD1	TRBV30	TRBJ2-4	TGTGCCTGGAGTGGGAAGGACAGGGGGCTATACATTCAGTACTTC	CAWSGKDRGLYIQYF
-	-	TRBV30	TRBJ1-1	TGTGCCTGGCTCACTTGGGCGACTGAAGCTTTCTTT	CAWLTWATEAFF
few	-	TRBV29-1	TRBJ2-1	TGCAGCGTTGAAGGTGAGCGGCTGGGCTCCTACAATGAGCAGTTCTTC	CSVEGERLGSYNEQFF
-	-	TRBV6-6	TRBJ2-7	TGTGCCAGCAGTTACTCCGTCGCGGAGAGCTCCTACGAGCAGTACTTC	CASSYSVAESSYEQYF
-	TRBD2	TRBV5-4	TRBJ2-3	TGTGCCAGCAGCTGGACTAGCGGGAGAGTAGATACGCAGTATTTT	CASSWTSGRVDTQYF
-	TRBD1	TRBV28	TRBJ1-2	TGTGCCAGCAGTCCTCACACCGACAGGGCCTATGGCTACACCTTC	CASSPHTDRAYGYTF
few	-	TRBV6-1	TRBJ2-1	TGTGCCAGCAGTGCACCGACTGGGAGCTCCTACAATGAGCAGTTCTTC	CASSAPTGSSYNEQFF
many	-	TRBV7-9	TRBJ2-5	TGTGCCAGCAGCTTTAGGGAGAGGGAGACCCAGTACTTC	CASSFRERETQYF
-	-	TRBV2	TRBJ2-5	TGTGCCAGCAGTGATTGGGAGACCCAGTACTTC	CASSDWETQYF
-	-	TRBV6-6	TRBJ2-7	TGTGCCAGCAGCCTCCCCCAGTATCCCTACTACGAGCAGTACTTC	CASSLPQYPYYEQYF
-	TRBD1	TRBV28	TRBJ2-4	TGTGCCGGAGCCGGGACAGGGGCCAAAAACATTCAGTACTTC	CAGAGTGAKNIQYF